This paragraph covers one TCR beta chain sequence. As yet, its antigen is unknown. Only in-frame clones appear in the TCRdb table, and some are missing; sequencing was by immunoSEQ multiplex PCR. The sample carries 2 million to 2.5 million clones, around 92% recorded once. Trimming pared 2 bases from V and 5 bases from J, leaving 7 bases between. This CDR3 region has 12 residues. CDR1 and CDR2 (germline): LNHNV, YYDKDF (reference sequence). These data come from a study of shared clonotypes between healthy human individuals. Study conclusions and caveats: Naive CD4 clonotypes overlapped across a few donors at about 5%.

Sequencing input: naive CD4+ T cells from PBMCs. Subset defined: CD45RA+ positively selected. This receptor was identified in a man between 18 and 29 years old in good health. Some clones in this sample may be carry-over from other donors' samples. The V gene is TRBV15, the J gene TRBJ2-7; D is ambiguous. In DNA form, the CDR3 reads TGTGCCACCAGCAGACCCCTGGACGAGCAGTACTTC. It encodes CATSRPLDEQYF.